This T cell receptor (beta chain) emerged from a study of T cell changes during pregnancy in multiple sclerosis. This table comes from immunoSEQ multiplex PCR, and its TCRdb copy is limited to in-frame clones, with some not included. This sample has about 40,000 clones, with roughly nine tenths found just once. The CDR3 is made up of 17 amino acids. Trimming took 0 bases from V and 2 from J, leaving 17 bases between them. Germline V gene data show CDR1 as SGHKS and CDR2 as YYEKEE (reference sequence). Sequences were derived from peripheral blood, sampled before pregnancy. The chain is built from TRBV5-5 and TRBJ1-1; D is perhaps TRBD1 (6 bases). This receptor was obtained from a female donor with multiple sclerosis, enrolled in a pregnancy study. Here the CDR3 reads CASSLGGRGGPNTEAFF. As DNA, the CDR3 is TGTGCCAGCAGCTTGGGGGGAAGGGGGGGCCCAAACACTGAAGCTTTCTTT. Full variable domain (missing parts from reference TRBV5-5 and TRBJ1-1): DAGVTQSPTHLIKTRGQQVTLRCSPISGHKSVSWYQQVLGQGPQFIFQYYEKEERGRGNFPDRFSARQFPNYSSELNVNALLLGDSALYLCASSLGGRGGPNTEAFFGQGTRLTVV.